What follows describes a single T cell receptor (beta chain). This clonotype was detected a few times. No antigen is known for it. No base qualities exist here, and no much larger clone lies one base off it. These data originate in a study of identical twins (dated by TCRdb to between 2015 and 2016). With respect to the entire study: To test whether fetal clonotypes persist, this study deep-sequenced TCR alpha and beta repertoires from monozygotic twins, from unrelated adults of various ages, and from cord blood. Replicate twin experiments were performed at different times using different library preparation protocols to rule out contamination.

Libraries were constructed by 5' RACE. Data came from an Illumina HiSeq 2000. Template switching added a universal primer binding site, and the final cDNA carried a unique molecular identifier that allowed TCR cDNA molecules to be counted accurately. Specific primers in the conserved constant-segment region were used to synthesize first-strand cDNA for TCR alpha and beta chains. To control for contamination, every cDNA library was double barcoded, receiving both a SMART-Mk sample barcode and Illumina barcodes. TruSeq adapter sequences along with Illumina sample barcodes were introduced in two successive PCR steps. The TCR alpha and beta cDNA libraries were sequenced on the Illumina HiSeq platform using custom primers. Per the original workflow: MiGEC was used to process raw reads and extract unique molecular identifiers, and MiXCR was used to find CDR3 positions. For each individual, recombination models were inferred using an EM algorithm with the repgenHMM and IGoR tools. The analysis of shared clonotypes was done with the tcR package in R, with sharing normalized by the product of cloneset sizes. To study raw recombination free of thymic and clonal selection effects, out-of-frame nonproductive sequences were analyzed. TCRdb reprocessing: public reads trimmed at Q25 with fastp, clones called with MiXCR, in-frame beta chains kept. For every CDR3 protein sequence, its rows merge into one entry that carries the most common genes and DNA. Clone size and V and J calls follow TCRdb, not the original study. This sample comprises 240,000 or so distinct CDR3 sequences, 10% to 15% of them detected only once. About 4% of the sample goes to the ten largest clones.

General study outcomes and caveats: Compared with coincidental sharing between unrelated individuals, out-of-frame TCR alpha sequences shared between twins had an excess of sequences with low generation probability. Because the same donors could not be followed over many years, conclusions were based on cross-sectional statistical analysis. Out-of-frame TCR alpha sharing in monozygotic twins was systematically underestimated by recombination models, whereas sharing between unrelated individuals was in agreement with the recombination models. Fewer insertions were carried by abundant cord blood beta clonotypes, a similar but weaker trend appeared in young adult naive repertoires, and no such trend appeared in memory repertoires. In beta out-of-frame sequences, excess twin sharing was weaker, because having fewer shared sequences lowered the signal-to-noise ratio. Zero-insertion analyses could be partly confounded by invariant T cells such as MAIT and iNKT, although diverse VJ usage argued against such confounding for most clonotypes.

Every donor was a healthy Caucasian. The twin cohort comprised three pairs of female monozygotic twins, all aged about 18 to 30 years. Miltenyi CD45RO+ enrichment and human naive T-cell isolation kits were used to isolate memory (CD45RO+) and naive T cells from PBMC. The CDR3 sequence holds 14 residues, the cysteine and phenylalanine included. CDR3 DNA is the only sequence kept; it has 42 bases, read in frame from the first base. V was cut back by 5 bases and J by 1 base, leaving a gap of 11 bases between them. CDR1 and CDR2 (SGHTA, FQGNSA) derive from the germline V gene. These data were likewise used in another study, on yellow fever vaccine responses in identical twins. The second study reports: The T cell response to vaccination in identical twins was reported by the authors to appear partly convergent and partly personalized. Focusing on identical twins, the study followed the T cell clones that responded to the vaccine, and did so with precision.

The chain was built from TRBV7-2 and TRBJ1-1; the D gene is unclear. Sequencing was performed on memory (CD45RO+) T cells sorted from blood. The cell subset or site tag for this specimen amounts to: CD45RO+ enriched T cells. This clonotype was sampled from a woman aged 18-29 years in good health. At the DNA level, the sequence is TGTGCCAGCAGCCCGACGGTTAAGAACACTGAAGCTTTCTTT. It translates as CASSPTVKNTEAFF.